This T cell receptor (beta chain) was sequenced in a study of T cell responses to AZD1222 COVID-19 vaccine. Study-level findings and limits: Among AZD1222 vaccinees, only six or seven were seropositive at baseline. Reportedly, nearly half the spike-specific TCRs target unmutated variant regions. Clonal diversity was possibly underestimated; the donors were predominantly white British and more often female. All repertoire sampling was performed exclusively after the peak T cell response.

Concerning this clone itself: The antigen is not known.

The table came from immunoSEQ multiplex PCR; TCRdb's copy has only in-frame clones and leaves some out. Among around 120,000 clones listed, about 85% were seen once. CDR1 ENHRY and CDR2 SYGVKD come from the germline V gene. J was trimmed by 6 bases and V by 0 bases; bases with no gene match: 5. This CDR3 has 14 amino acids. The sequencing here drew on peripheral blood, taken on day 0 of AZD1222 vaccination. The clonotype was recovered from an adult in good health. V and J are TRBV10-3 and TRBJ2-7, with 7 bases fitting TRBD1. The CDR3 is CAISESGQASEQYF. The CDR3 DNA is TGTGCCATCAGTGAGTCAGGACAGGCCTCCGAGCAGTACTTC.